One sample yielded the 21 T cell receptor beta chains listed below, sequenced in a study of cytomegalovirus exposure and HLA in healthy donors. PCR employed 60 Vbeta and 13 Jbeta primers. This table comes from immunoSEQ multiplex PCR, and its TCRdb copy is limited to in-frame clones, with some not included. The sample shows approximately 190,000 clones, 70% to 90% of them seen only once. Sequencing used PBMCs. These receptors all come from a woman under 30 in good health and CMV-seropositive.

This chain links TRBV19 with TRBJ2-3, with TRBD2 as a possible D gene (6 bases). Germline CDR1 and CDR2: LNHDA and SQIVND (reference sequence). The V and J ends lost 7 bases and 0 bases respectively, with 14 bases between them. This CDR3 contains 15 residues. The CDR3 DNA sequence: TGTGCCAGTATGACGGGGGACTCTAGCACAGATACGCAGTATTTT. This gives the protein CASMTGDSSTDTQYF.

The chain has TRBV7-2 and TRBJ1-1; 7 bases align to TRBD1. CDR3 length: 14 residues. Per the germline V gene, CDR1 is SGHTA and CDR2 is FQGNSA. The ends lost 5 bases at V and 8 bases at J; junction bases unmatched: 11. CDR3 in DNA: TGTGCCAGCAGCGTAAGACAGGGAATCATCGAAGCTTTCTTT. Translating it yields CASSVRQGIIEAFF.

This sequence joins TRBV7-2 and TRBJ2-3, with D perhaps matching TRBD2 (6 bases). V was shortened by 6 bases and J by 1 base, with 11 bases between the two germline ends. In germline, CDR1 is SGHTA, CDR2 FQGNSA. The CDR3 totals 14 residues. The CDR3 coding sequence is TGTGCCAGCAGATCGCGGGGTCGCACAGATACGCAGTATTTT. Its translation: CASRSRGRTDTQYF.

V and J are TRBV5-8 and TRBJ1-1, with D maybe TRBD1 (6 bases). The V end was cut by 5 bases, the J end by 0 bases, with 29 bases between. There are 20 residues in the CDR3. Germline loops: CDR1 SGHTS, CDR2 YDEGEE. DNA of the CDR3: TGTGCCAGCAGGGAGGGGGGGGGTTCCGGGGTCAGATGGATGAACACTGAAGCTTTCTTT. Its protein is CASREGGGSGVRWMNTEAFF.

The rearrangement links TRBV30 to TRBJ1-4; D gene unclear. The CDR3 has 17 amino acids. V was clipped by 5 bases and J by 0 bases, with 19 bases between them. Germline V CDR1 and CDR2: GTSNPN, SVGIG (reference sequence). In DNA form, the CDR3 reads TGTGCCTGGGGGTTTCGGGCAGGACTTTCAACTAATGAAAAACTGTTTTTT. Amino acids: CAWGFRAGLSTNEKLFF.

This clone occurred a few times. This chain links TRBV7-3 with TRBJ1-1, with TRBD1 matching over 7 bases. Germline V lookup: CDR1 SGHTA, CDR2 FQGTGA. The CDR3 spans 13 residues. Unmatched junction bases numbered 3, after V lost 5 bases and J lost 3 bases. The CDR3 here is CASSVGQHTEAFF. Written as DNA, the CDR3 is TGTGCCAGCAGCGTGGGACAGCACACTGAAGCTTTCTTT. The complete variable domain, with remaining parts taken from reference TRBV7-3 and TRBJ1-1, reads GAGVSQTPSNKVTEKGKYVELRCDPISGHTALYWYRQSLGQGPEFLIYFQGTGAADDSGLPNDRFFAVRPEGSVSTLKIQRTERGDSAVYLCASSVGQHTEAFFGQGTRLTVV.

CDR3 nucleotide sequence: TGTGCCAGCAGCGCGGGACTAGCGGGGGGCGGGCAAGAGACCCAGTACTTC. Translating it yields CASSAGLAGGGQETQYF. The rearrangement uses TRBV7-7 and TRBJ2-5; TRBD2 matches 15 bases. Germline V gene data show CDR1 as SSHAT and CDR2 as FNYEAQ (reference sequence). Unmatched junction bases numbered 6, after V lost 5 bases and J lost 2 bases. The CDR3 runs to 17 residues.

The chain has TRBV6-4 and TRBJ2-1; the match to TRBD2 covers 16 bases. Germline V lookup: CDR1 MRHNA, CDR2 SNTAGT. The CDR3 runs 15 residues. After removal of 6 bases from V and 8 bases from J, the junction contained 4 bases not matched to a gene. The CDR3 loop reads CASRGLAGGKDEQFF. In DNA form, the CDR3 reads TGTGCCAGCAGGGGACTAGCGGGGGGGAAGGATGAGCAGTTCTTC.

The chain carries TRBV5-1 and TRBJ1-4; 7 bases align to TRBD1. CDR1 is SGHRS, CDR2 YFSETQ, per germline. The CDR3 loop spans 15 amino acids. The V gene end was trimmed by 2 bases and the J gene end by 0 bases; junction bases not matched to a gene: 1. DNA of the CDR3: TGCGCCAGCAGCTTCGGGACAGCAACTAATGAAAAACTGTTTTTT. As protein: CASSFGTATNEKLFF. The entire variable domain, with the rest obtained from reference TRBV5-1 and TRBJ1-4, is as follows: KAGVTQTPRYLIKTRGQQVTLSCSPISGHRSVSWYQQTPGQGLQFLFEYFSETQRNKGNFPGRFSGRQFSNSRSEMNVSTLELGDSALYLCASSFGTATNEKLFFGSGTQLSVL.

The V gene is TRBV28, the J gene TRBJ1-2, with 9 positions matching TRBD1. Germline trimming cut 5 bases from V and 1 base from J; bases unmatched to any gene: 11. Germline CDR1 and CDR2: MDHEN and SYDVKM. This CDR3 is 17 amino acids long. CDR3 residues: CASSPGQGVEINYGYTF. The CDR3 coding sequence is TGTGCCAGCAGTCCGGGACAGGGTGTCGAGATTAACTATGGCTACACCTTC.

The chain has TRBV7-3 and TRBJ2-1; TRBD2 might be the D (6 bases). CDR1 is SGHTA and CDR2 is FQGTGA in the germline V gene. The CDR3 runs 13 residues. The V gene lost 5 bases and the J gene lost 8 bases, with 13 bases spanning the gap. CDR3 loop: CASSPVGGYEQFF. The CDR3 nucleotides are TGTGCCAGCAGCCCAGTGGGGGGATATGAGCAGTTCTTC.

The table lists this clone with many counts. The chain carries TRBV19 and TRBJ1-4; 10 positions agree with TRBD1. Per germline, CDR1 LNHDA and CDR2 SQIVND (reference sequence). V shed 9 bases and J 7 bases; nucleotides not matched to a gene: 8. The length of the CDR3 is 14 residues. The DNA for the CDR3 is TGTGCCAGCCAGATGACAGGGGGCCTTGAAAAACTGTTTTTT. It is translated as CASQMTGGLEKLFF.

This chain links TRBV28 with TRBJ2-5, with 7 bases fitting TRBD1. The CDR3 contains 16 residues. J gave up 4 bases and V 7 bases, and 15 bases lay outside the gene matches. Germline-derived CDR1 and CDR2 are MDHEN and SYDVKM. The CDR3 region is CASKPTGYLRGETQYF. For the CDR3, the DNA is TGTGCCAGCAAACCGACAGGGTACCTTCGGGGAGAGACCCAGTACTTC.

The chain has TRBV30 and TRBJ2-3; D possibly corresponds to TRBD2 (5 bases). The CDR3 is 11 amino acids. Trimming took off 5 bases at V and 6 bases at J, with 9 bases between the two ends. The V gene's germline CDR1 is GTSNPN and CDR2 SVGIG (reference sequence). In nucleotides, the CDR3 is TGTGCCTGGGATATAGCGGATACGCAGTATTTT. It is translated as CAWDIADTQYF. Full variable domain (outside the CDR3, taken from reference TRBV30 and TRBJ2-3): SQTIHQWPATLVQPVGSPLSLECTVEGTSNPNLYWYRQAAGRGLQLLFYSVGIGQISSEVPQNLSASRPQDRQFILSSKKLLLSDSGFYLCAWDIADTQYFGPGTRLTVL.

This clone was counted a single time. The chain recombines TRBV5-1 with TRBJ2-5, with TRBD2 identical over 12 bases. Germline values: CDR1 SGHRS, CDR2 YFSETQ. Germline trimming cut 4 bases from V and 5 bases from J; bases unmatched to any gene: 3. The CDR3 totals 14 residues. The CDR3 region has the DNA TGCGCCAGCAGCCCCGGGACTAGCGGGGAGACCCAGTACTTC. It specifies CASSPGTSGETQYF.

The chain is built from TRBV11-1 and TRBJ2-7, with D possibly TRBD2 on 6 matching bases. The length of the CDR3 is 12 residues. Per germline, CDR1 SGHAT and CDR2 FQDESV (reference sequence). V lost 3 bases, J lost 6 bases, and 9 bases lay in between. The CDR3 loop is CASSLGSGEQYV. The CDR3 region has the DNA TGTGCCAGCAGCTTGGGTAGCGGCGAGCAGTACGTC.

The V gene is TRBV19, the J gene TRBJ1-2, with D hard to call. Germline-derived CDR1 and CDR2 are LNHDA and SQIVND (reference sequence). This CDR3 has 13 amino acids. Trimming shortened V by 7 bases and J by 7 bases, and 16 bases separated the two germline ends. The CDR3 DNA reads as TGTGCCAGTACCTCAATCGCCGGTATTGGCTACACCTTC. Translating gives CASTSIAGIGYTF.

This clone showed up just once. CDR3 sequence: CASSPAAVYSNQPQHF. DNA of the CDR3: TGCGCCAGCAGCCCCGCCGCGGTCTATAGCAATCAGCCCCAGCATTTT. The chain couples TRBV4-1 to TRBJ1-5; D is undetermined. V lost 4 bases and J lost 0, with 13 bases in between. The CDR3 length is 16 residues. CDR1 MGHRA and CDR2 YSYEKL come from the germline V gene.

V gene TRBV20-1 combines with J gene TRBJ1-2; 7 positions match TRBD1. This CDR3 spans 11 amino acids. V was pared by 7 bases and J by 6 bases, with 5 bases of the junction left unmatched. Germline values: CDR1 DFQATT, CDR2 SNEGSKA (reference sequence). The DNA for the CDR3 is TGCAGTGTTAACAGGGGTAATGGCTACACCTTC. Residues: CSVNRGNGYTF.

The gene calls are TRBV11-2 and TRBJ2-3; 7 nucleotides align to TRBD2. Trimming removed 5 bases from V and 7 bases from J; junction bases left unmatched: 12. The CDR3 totals 15 residues. Germline V CDR1 and CDR2: SGHAT, FQNNGV. The CDR3 spells CASSPLAGSVNTQYF. The CDR3 coding sequence is TGTGCCAGCAGCCCATTAGCGGGTTCGGTAAATACGCAGTATTTT.

V is TRBV7-2 and J is TRBJ1-6; D remains unclear. The CDR3 loop spans 15 amino acids. V shed 1 base and J shed 3 bases, with 7 bases lying between them. The germline CDR1 and CDR2 sequences are SGHTA and FQGNSA. CDR3 nucleotides: TGTGCCAGCAGCTTAGTATCAGACTATAATTCACCCCTCCACTTT. It specifies CASSLVSDYNSPLHF.